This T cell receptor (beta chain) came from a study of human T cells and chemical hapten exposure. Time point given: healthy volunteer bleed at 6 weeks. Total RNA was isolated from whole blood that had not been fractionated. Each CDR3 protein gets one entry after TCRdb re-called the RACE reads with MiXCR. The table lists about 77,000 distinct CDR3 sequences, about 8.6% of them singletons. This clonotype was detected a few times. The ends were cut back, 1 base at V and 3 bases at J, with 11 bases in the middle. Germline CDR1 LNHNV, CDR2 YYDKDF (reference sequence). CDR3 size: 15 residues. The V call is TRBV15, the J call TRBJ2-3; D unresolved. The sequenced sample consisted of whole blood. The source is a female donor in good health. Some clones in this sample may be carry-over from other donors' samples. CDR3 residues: CATSRVGPKTDTQYF. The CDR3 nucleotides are TGTGCCACCAGCAGAGTCGGACCGAAGACAGATACGCAGTATTTT.